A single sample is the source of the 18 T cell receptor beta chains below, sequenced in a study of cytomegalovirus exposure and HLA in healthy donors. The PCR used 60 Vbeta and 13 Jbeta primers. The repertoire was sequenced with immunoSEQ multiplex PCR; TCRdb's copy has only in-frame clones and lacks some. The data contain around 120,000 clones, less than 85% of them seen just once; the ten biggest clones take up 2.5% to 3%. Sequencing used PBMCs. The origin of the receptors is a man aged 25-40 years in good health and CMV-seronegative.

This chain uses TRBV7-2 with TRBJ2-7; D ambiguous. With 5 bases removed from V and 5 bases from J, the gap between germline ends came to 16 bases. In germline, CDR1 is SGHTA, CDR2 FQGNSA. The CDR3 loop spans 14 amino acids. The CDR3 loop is CASSPVHPRDEQYF. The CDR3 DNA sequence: TGTGCCAGCAGCCCAGTTCACCCTCGGGACGAGCAGTACTTC. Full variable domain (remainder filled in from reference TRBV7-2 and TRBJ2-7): GAGVSQSPSNKVTEKGKDVELRCDPISGHTALYWYRQSLGQGLEFLIYFQGNSAPDKSGLPSDRFSAERTGGSVSTLTIQRTQQEDSAVYLCASSPVHPRDEQYFGPGTRLTVT.

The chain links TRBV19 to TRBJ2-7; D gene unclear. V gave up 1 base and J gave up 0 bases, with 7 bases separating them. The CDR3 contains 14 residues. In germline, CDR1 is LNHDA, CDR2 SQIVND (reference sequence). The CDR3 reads CASSIVASSYEQYF. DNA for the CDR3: TGTGCCAGTAGTATAGTGGCCAGCTCCTACGAGCAGTACTTC.

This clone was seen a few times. The CDR3 coding sequence is TGTGCCAGCAGCGACCGGAGCTCCTACGAGCAGTACTTC. Encoded protein: CASSDRSSYEQYF. This chain links TRBV7-2 with TRBJ2-7; D gene uncertain. This CDR3 is built from 13 residues. Germline V gene data show CDR1 as SGHTA and CDR2 as FQGNSA. V was clipped by 5 bases and J by 0 bases, with 8 bases between them.

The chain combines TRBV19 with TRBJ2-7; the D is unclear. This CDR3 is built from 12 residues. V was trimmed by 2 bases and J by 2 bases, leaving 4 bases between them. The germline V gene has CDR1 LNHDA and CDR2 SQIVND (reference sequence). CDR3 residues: CASSIKPYEQYF. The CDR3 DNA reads TGTGCCAGTAGTATAAAGCCCTACGAGCAGTACTTC.

The CDR3 bases are TGTGCCAGCAGGGCGGGCTGGGCGAGTCAGCCCCAGCATTTT. It is translated as CASRAGWASQPQHF. The chain uses TRBV28 and TRBJ1-5; unclear D gene. CDR3 size: 14 residues. Per germline, CDR1 MDHEN and CDR2 SYDVKM. Deletions cut 6 bases from V and 6 bases from J, with 15 bases between.

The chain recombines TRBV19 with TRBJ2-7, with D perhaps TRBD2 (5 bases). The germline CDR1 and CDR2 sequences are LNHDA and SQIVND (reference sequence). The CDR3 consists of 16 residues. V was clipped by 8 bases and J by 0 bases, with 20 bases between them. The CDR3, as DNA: TGTGCCAGTGCGCGGGCAGCGAGTACCAGCTCCTACGAGCAGTACTTC. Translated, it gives CASARAASTSSYEQYF.

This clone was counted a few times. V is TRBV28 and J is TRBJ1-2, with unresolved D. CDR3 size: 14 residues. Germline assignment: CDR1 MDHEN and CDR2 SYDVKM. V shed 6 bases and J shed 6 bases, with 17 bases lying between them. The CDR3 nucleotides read TGTGCCAGCAGCTCGGACTCCTCTAGGGATGGCTACACCTTC. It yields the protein CASSSDSSRDGYTF.

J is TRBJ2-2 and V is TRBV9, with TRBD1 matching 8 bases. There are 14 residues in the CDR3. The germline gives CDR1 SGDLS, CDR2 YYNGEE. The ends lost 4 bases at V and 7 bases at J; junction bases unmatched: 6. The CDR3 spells CASSLGQGGGELFF. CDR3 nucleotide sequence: TGTGCCAGCAGCCTAGGACAGGGCGGCGGGGAGCTGTTTTTT.

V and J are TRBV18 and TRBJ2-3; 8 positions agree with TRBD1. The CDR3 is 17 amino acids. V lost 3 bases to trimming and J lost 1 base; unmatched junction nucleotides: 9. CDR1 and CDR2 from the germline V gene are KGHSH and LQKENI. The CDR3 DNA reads TGTGCCAGCTCACCGGCCTTGGACAGGGTTGGCACAGATACGCAGTATTTT. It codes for CASSPALDRVGTDTQYF.

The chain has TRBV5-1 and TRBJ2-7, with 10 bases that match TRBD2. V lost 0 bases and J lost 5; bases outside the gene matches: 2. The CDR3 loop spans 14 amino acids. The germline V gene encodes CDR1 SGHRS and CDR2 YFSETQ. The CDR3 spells CASSLGTSGDEQYF. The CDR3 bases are TGCGCCAGCAGCTTGGGTACTAGCGGGGACGAGCAGTACTTC.

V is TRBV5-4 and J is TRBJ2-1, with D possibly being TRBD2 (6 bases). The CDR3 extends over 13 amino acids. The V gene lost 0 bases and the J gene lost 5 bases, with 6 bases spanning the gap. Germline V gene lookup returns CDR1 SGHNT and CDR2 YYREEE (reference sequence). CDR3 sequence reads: CASSLGLDNEQFF. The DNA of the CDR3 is TGTGCCAGCAGCTTGGGACTAGACAATGAGCAGTTCTTC.

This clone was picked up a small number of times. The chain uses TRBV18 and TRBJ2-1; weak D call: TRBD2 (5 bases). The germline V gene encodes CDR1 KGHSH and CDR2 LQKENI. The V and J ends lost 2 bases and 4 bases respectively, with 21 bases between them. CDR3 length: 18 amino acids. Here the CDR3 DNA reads TGTGCCAGCTCACCAAGATCCGGGAAGAGCCCCAATTACAATGAGCAGTTCTTC. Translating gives CASSPRSGKSPNYNEQFF.

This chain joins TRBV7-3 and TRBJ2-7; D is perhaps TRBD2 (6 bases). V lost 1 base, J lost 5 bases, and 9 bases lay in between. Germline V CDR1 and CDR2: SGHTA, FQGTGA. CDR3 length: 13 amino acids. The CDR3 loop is CASSLITGDEQYF. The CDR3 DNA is TGTGCCAGCAGCTTAATTACGGGGGACGAGCAGTACTTC.

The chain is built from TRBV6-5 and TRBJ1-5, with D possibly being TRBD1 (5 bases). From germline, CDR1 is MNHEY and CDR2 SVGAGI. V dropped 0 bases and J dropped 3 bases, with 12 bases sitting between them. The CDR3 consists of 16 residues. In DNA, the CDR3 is TGTGCCAGCAGTTACTCCGGTGGACAAACCAATCAGCCCCAGCATTTT. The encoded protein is CASSYSGGQTNQPQHF.

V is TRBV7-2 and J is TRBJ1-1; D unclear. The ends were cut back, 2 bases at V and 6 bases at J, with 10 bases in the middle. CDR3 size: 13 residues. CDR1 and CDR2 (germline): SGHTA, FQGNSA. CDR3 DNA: TGTGCCAGCAGCTTACAGGAAACACCTGAAGCTTTCTTT. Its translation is CASSLQETPEAFF.

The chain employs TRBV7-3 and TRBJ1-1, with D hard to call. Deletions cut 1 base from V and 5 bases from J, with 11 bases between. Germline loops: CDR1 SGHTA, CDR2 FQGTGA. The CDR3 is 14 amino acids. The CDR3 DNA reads TGTGCCAGCAGCTTAAGTGACGCGAGGACTGAAGCTTTCTTT. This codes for CASSLSDARTEAFF.

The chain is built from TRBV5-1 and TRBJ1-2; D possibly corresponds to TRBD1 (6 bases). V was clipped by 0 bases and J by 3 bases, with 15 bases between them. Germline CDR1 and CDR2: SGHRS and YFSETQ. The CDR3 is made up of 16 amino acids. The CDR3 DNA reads TGCGCCAGCAGCTTGGATTTAGGGGGTATCTACTATGGCTACACCTTC. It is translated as CASSLDLGGIYYGYTF.

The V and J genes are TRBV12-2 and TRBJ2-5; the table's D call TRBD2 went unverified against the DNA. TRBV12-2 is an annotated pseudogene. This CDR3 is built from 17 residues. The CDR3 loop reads CASRRTRRGGPQETQYF. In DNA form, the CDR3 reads TGTGCAAGTCGCCGGACTAGGAGGGGGGGACCACAAGAGACCCAGTACTTC.